This is a list of T cell receptor beta chains from one sample in a study of CD8 T cells in Susac syndrome. Using its own MiXCR run on the immunoSEQ multiplex PCR reads, TCRdb lists one record per CDR3 protein. The repertoire holds 150,000 to 250,000 distinct CDR3 sequences, with around 96% as singletons. The sample was CD4+ T cells from PBMCs. These receptors were obtained from a human donor with multiple sclerosis. Each CDR3 is given with its conserved first and last residue. Fields, in order: CDR3 protein, J gene, D gene, V gene. D genes are given only for firm matches.

CASSPGTSGTTSNEQFF | TRBJ2-1 | TRBD2 | TRBV28
CASSIGGTNEAFF | TRBJ1-1 | - | TRBV12-3/TRBV12-4
CSAVGTVKGSYEQYF | TRBJ2-7 | TRBD1 | TRBV20-1
CASSTRGTDTQYF | TRBJ2-3 | - | TRBV3-1
CASSLLLAGGSYNEQFF | TRBJ2-1 | TRBD2 | TRBV5-1
CAWSTQYLYF | TRBJ2-7 | - | TRBV30
CASSVRGGEETQYF | TRBJ2-5 | - | TRBV9
CSARDPTVGNEQFF | TRBJ2-1 | - | TRBV20-1
CSADSNTQYF | TRBJ2-3 | - | TRBV20-1
CASSRDRAWETQYF | TRBJ2-5 | TRBD1 | TRBV14
CASSLSGLGGTQYF | TRBJ2-5 | - | TRBV3-1
CASSSYGGSGYTF | TRBJ1-2 | - | TRBV5-4
CASSLRAGAWDGTDTQYF | TRBJ2-3 | - | TRBV5-4
CAIGQPQHF | TRBJ1-5 | - | TRBV9